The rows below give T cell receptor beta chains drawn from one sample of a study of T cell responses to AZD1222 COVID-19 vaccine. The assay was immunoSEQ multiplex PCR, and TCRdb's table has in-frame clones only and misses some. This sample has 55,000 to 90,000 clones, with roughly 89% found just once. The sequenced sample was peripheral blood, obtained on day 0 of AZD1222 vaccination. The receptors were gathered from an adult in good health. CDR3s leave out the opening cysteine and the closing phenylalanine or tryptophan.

ASSQGQLDTDTQY,TRBV4-1,TRBJ2-3
ASSYSRTGDSPLH,TRBV6-5,TRBJ1-6
AWNWGNSGNTIY,TRBV30,TRBJ1-3
ATTGQGAVWGEAF,TRBV28,TRBJ1-1
ASSLGQGVTNQPQH,TRBV28,TRBJ1-5
ASSSLGGSGNTIY,TRBV6-5,TRBJ1-3
ASMRSSGGGTGELF,TRBV2,TRBJ2-2
ASSPADREFGEAF,TRBV18,TRBJ1-1
ASSRTDRVGGYT,TRBV11-2,TRBJ1-2
ASSSTRTGGYGYT,TRBV5-1,TRBJ1-2
ASSQGQGYGYT,TRBV12-3/TRBV12-4,TRBJ1-2
ASSRLAGGHNTGELF,TRBV3-1/TRBV3-2,TRBJ2-2
ASSDFGGDPNQPQH,TRBV2,TRBJ1-5
ASSPRRAESPLH,TRBV9,TRBJ1-6
ASSIRAQTSGLNNEQF,TRBV19,TRBJ2-1
ASSPGGNTIY,TRBV5-1,TRBJ1-3
ASSLIGAGEAF,TRBV28,TRBJ1-1
ASSVLGDRPDTQY,TRBV9,TRBJ2-3
ASSYTMISYNEQF,TRBV5-1,TRBJ2-1
AWSKGGVEQY,TRBV30,TRBJ2-7